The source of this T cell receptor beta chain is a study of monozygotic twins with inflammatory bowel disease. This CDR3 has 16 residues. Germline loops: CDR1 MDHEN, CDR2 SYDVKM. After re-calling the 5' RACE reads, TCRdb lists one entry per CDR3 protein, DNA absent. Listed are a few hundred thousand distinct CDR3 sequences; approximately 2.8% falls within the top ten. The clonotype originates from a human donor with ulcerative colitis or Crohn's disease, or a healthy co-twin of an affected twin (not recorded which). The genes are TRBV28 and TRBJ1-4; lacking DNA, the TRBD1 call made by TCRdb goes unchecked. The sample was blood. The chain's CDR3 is CASSSPAEREGEKLFF. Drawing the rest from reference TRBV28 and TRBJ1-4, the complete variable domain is DVKVTQSSRYLVKRTGEKVFLECVQDMDHENMFWYRQDPGLGLRLIYFSYDVKMKEKGDIPEGYSVSREKKERFSLILESASTNQTSMYLCASSSPAEREGEKLFFGSGTQLSVL.